Each of the 13 T cell receptor beta chains below was sequenced from the same sample in a study of blood T cell repertoires in COVID-19. Generated by immunoSEQ multiplex PCR, the TCRdb table keeps only in-frame clones and is missing some. Of 110,000 to 150,000 clones in the sample, 85% to 90% are singletons; the top ten hold 3% to 3.5%. The sequenced sample was peripheral blood. The receptor source for this set is a woman in her fifties or sixties with active COVID-19.

The J gene is TRBJ2-7, the V gene TRBV2; 10 bases are a match to TRBD1. The CDR3 contains 14 residues. CDR1 is SNHLY and CDR2 is FYNNEI in the germline V gene. The V segment lost 6 bases and the J segment 3 bases; nucleotides outside the gene matches: 5. CDR3 DNA sequence: TGTGCCAGCAGGCCGGGACAGGGGAGCTACGAGCAGTACTTC. This translates into CASRPGQGSYEQYF.

J is TRBJ1-2 and V is TRBV18, with 9 bases that match TRBD1. The junction had 10 bases not matched to a gene; V was cut back by 3 bases and J by 8 bases. Germline values: CDR1 KGHSH, CDR2 LQKENI. This CDR3 contains 15 residues. Here the CDR3 reads CASSPDRGFIKGYTF. The CDR3 region has the DNA TGTGCCAGCTCACCCGACAGGGGGTTTATAAAGGGCTACACCTTC. Together with reference TRBV18 and TRBJ1-2, the CDR3 gives the full variable domain: NAGVMQNPRHLVRRRGQEARLRCSPMKGHSHVYWYRQLPEEGLKFMVYLQKENIIDESGMPKERFSAEFPKEGPSILRIQQVVRGDSAAYFCASSPDRGFIKGYTFGSGTRLTVV.

This clone has a single count. The chain uses TRBV28 and TRBJ1-4; tentative D call: TRBD1 (5 bases). CDR3 length equals 14 residues. Per the germline V gene, CDR1 is MDHEN and CDR2 is SYDVKM. Between the trimmed V and J ends, which lost 8 bases and 3 bases, there was a span of 13 bases. Here the CDR3 DNA reads TGTGCCAGCGTTCAGGGTACAGCTAATGAAAAACTGTTTTTT. This translates into CASVQGTANEKLFF.

This CDR3 is CASSLKQSYGYTF. As DNA, the CDR3 is TGTGCCAGCAGTTTAAAACAGTCCTATGGCTACACCTTC. J is TRBJ1-2 and V is TRBV27, with D hard to call. The germline CDR1 and CDR2 sequences are MNHEY and SMNVEV (reference sequence). Between the trimmed V and J ends, which lost 2 bases and 4 bases, there was a span of 8 bases. The length of the CDR3 is 13 residues.

The rearrangement joins TRBV10-1 to TRBJ2-7, with 11 bases lining up with TRBD2. CDR3 length: 14 residues. The germline V gene has CDR1 WNHNN and CDR2 SYGVQD (reference sequence). Unmatched junction bases numbered 3, after V lost 2 bases and J lost 6 bases. This CDR3 is CASSEVLAGGEQYF. CDR3 DNA sequence: TGCGCCAGCAGTGAGGTTCTAGCGGGAGGCGAGCAGTACTTC.

This chain uses TRBV13 with TRBJ2-5; 13 bases map to TRBD2. The CDR3 spans 19 residues. Germline-derived CDR1 and CDR2 are PRHDT and FYEKMQ (reference sequence). J lost 4 bases, V lost 4 bases, and 15 bases had no gene match. This CDR3 reads CASSSASLGLAGVLETQYF. In nucleotides, the CDR3 is TGTGCCAGCAGCTCCGCATCCCTTGGACTAGCGGGAGTACTAGAGACCCAGTACTTC. Together with reference TRBV13 and TRBJ2-5, the CDR3 gives the full variable domain: AAGVIQSPRHLIKEKRETATLKCYPIPRHDTVYWYQQGPGQDPQFLISFYEKMQSDKGSIPDRFSAQQFSDYHSELNMSSLELGDSALYFCASSSASLGLAGVLETQYFGPGTRLLVL.

There are a few counts of this clone. The chain recombines TRBV15 with TRBJ2-1, with 9 bases identical to TRBD2. Germline lookup yields CDR1 LNHNV and CDR2 YYDKDF (reference sequence). The CDR3 covers 19 residues. Germline trimming cut 0 bases from V and 4 bases from J; bases unmatched to any gene: 13. The DNA for the CDR3 is TGTGCCACCAGCAGAGAGTTGGGCCCCGGGACTAGCCCTTACAATGAGCAGTTCTTC. It specifies CATSRELGPGTSPYNEQFF.

This sequence joins TRBV20-1 and TRBJ2-3; D is unclear. V was pared by 4 bases and J by 2 bases, with 7 bases between. This CDR3 spans 12 amino acids. Germline CDR1 reads DFQATT; CDR2 reads SNEGSKA (reference sequence). CDR3 region: CSANDHTDTQYF. The CDR3 DNA reads as TGCAGTGCTAATGACCACACAGATACGCAGTATTTT.

This clone has just a few counts. V gene TRBV4-1 combines with J gene TRBJ1-5; possibly TRBD1 for D (5 bases). V dropped 2 bases and J dropped 0 bases, with 8 bases sitting between them. The germline gives CDR1 MGHRA, CDR2 YSYEKL. The CDR3 covers 15 residues. The DNA of the CDR3 is TGCGCCAGCAGCCAATGGGGCTTTAGCAATCAGCCCCAGCATTTT. It is translated as CASSQWGFSNQPQHF.

The V and J genes are TRBV29-1 and TRBJ1-1, with TRBD1 matching over 8 bases. Germline V gene lookup returns CDR1 SQVTM and CDR2 ANQGSEA. The CDR3 totals 16 residues. V lost 4 bases, J lost 3 bases, and 13 bases stayed unmatched. The CDR3 loop is CSVAPLWEQGDTEAFF. The CDR3, as DNA: TGCAGCGTTGCCCCTTTGTGGGAACAGGGGGACACTGAAGCTTTCTTT.

The V call is TRBV7-9, the J call TRBJ2-5; TRBD1 agrees at 7 bases. The germline V gene encodes CDR1 SEHNR and CDR2 FQNEAQ (reference sequence). The CDR3 consists of 14 residues. Unmatched junction bases numbered 5, after V lost 4 bases and J lost 3 bases. As DNA, the CDR3 is TGTGCCAGCAGCTCGACCGGGACAGAAGAGACCCAGTACTTC. Amino acid sequence: CASSSTGTEETQYF.

The J gene is TRBJ2-6, the V gene TRBV30; the D is unclear. V lost 1 base, J lost 1 base, and 8 bases lay in between. Looked up from germline, CDR1 is GTSNPN and CDR2 is SVGIG (reference sequence). The CDR3 has 15 residues. CDR3 DNA sequence: TGTGCCTGGAGTGCGCAACTTTCTGGGGCCAACGTCCTGACTTTC. It translates to CAWSAQLSGANVLTF.

The chain links TRBV10-3 to TRBJ2-7, with 12 bases aligning to TRBD2. Germline CDR1 reads ENHRY; CDR2 reads SYGVKD. V shed 2 bases and J 2 bases; nucleotides not matched to a gene: 4. The CDR3 is 16 residues long. CDR3 sequence reads: CAISEPGLAGPYEQYF. The CDR3 nucleotides are TGTGCCATCAGTGAGCCAGGACTAGCGGGACCCTACGAGCAGTACTTC.